The T cell receptor beta chain under discussion was sequenced for a study of T cell repertoires in cytomegalovirus infection. Study background: HLA-B-restricted CMV epitopes that are well studied, plus recently identified HLA-C-restricted ones, were used by the study. Carrying CMV and the relevant HLA type showed in public TCR beta signatures.

Germline lookup yields CDR1 SGHVS and CDR2 FQNEAQ. The V gene lost 1 base and the J gene lost 4 bases, with 7 bases spanning the gap. The CDR3 is 13 residues long. Study-wide results and limits: Carriers of CMV plus the relevant HLA were identified by cumulative public TCR beta family frequency. The study found HLA-C-restricted CMV-specific TCR beta clonotypes dominating the ex vivo response.

This clonotype was observed many times. What it binds is unknown. TCRdb re-analysed the reads in MiXCR, keeping a single row per CDR3 protein. The sample lists about a million distinct CDR3 sequences; roughly 31% were seen once. The material sequenced was cultured CD8+ T cells from PBMCs, taken from culture after CMV antigen stimulation. The receptor comes from a human donor in good health (CMV status not recorded). Some clones in this sample may be carry-over from other donors' samples. The J gene is TRBJ1-1, the V gene TRBV7-8, with unresolved D. CDR3 amino acids: CASSLVGVTEAFF. The CDR3 coding sequence is TGTGCCAGCAGCTTAGTAGGCGTCACTGAAGCTTTCTTT.